This TCR beta chain derives from a study of blood T cells in healthy people across ages. About this clonotype: The antigen is not known.

CDR1 and CDR2 from the germline V gene are MGHRA and YSYEKL. This CDR3 spans 16 amino acids. The V and J ends lost 3 bases and 2 bases respectively, with 11 bases between them. Healthy individuals of Caucasian origin from Russia, aged roughly 6 to 90, served as donors. Researchers collected 9.5 to 10 milliliters of peripheral blood from every single donor. The study's findings and limits: There were more naive CD4+ cells and higher diversity in long-lived donors than in aged donors.

Together with a sample-barcoded 5' primer, a J-beta primer mix was included in a second PCR lasting about 7 to 11 cycles. Any given sample supplied a minimum of 3 million CDR3-containing paired-end reads. TCRdb ran MiXCR on the 5' RACE reads and lists one entry per CDR3 protein. The sample shows approximately 1,000,000 distinct CDR3 sequences, 35% to 50% of them seen only once. This sequence joins TRBV4-1 and TRBJ2-6; D is undetermined. What was sequenced was blood. The receptor was isolated from a woman between 55 and 75 years old in good health. CDR3: CASSHPNLAGANVLTF. DNA for the CDR3: TGCGCCAGCAGCCACCCGAATTTGGCTGGGGCCAACGTCCTGACTTTC.